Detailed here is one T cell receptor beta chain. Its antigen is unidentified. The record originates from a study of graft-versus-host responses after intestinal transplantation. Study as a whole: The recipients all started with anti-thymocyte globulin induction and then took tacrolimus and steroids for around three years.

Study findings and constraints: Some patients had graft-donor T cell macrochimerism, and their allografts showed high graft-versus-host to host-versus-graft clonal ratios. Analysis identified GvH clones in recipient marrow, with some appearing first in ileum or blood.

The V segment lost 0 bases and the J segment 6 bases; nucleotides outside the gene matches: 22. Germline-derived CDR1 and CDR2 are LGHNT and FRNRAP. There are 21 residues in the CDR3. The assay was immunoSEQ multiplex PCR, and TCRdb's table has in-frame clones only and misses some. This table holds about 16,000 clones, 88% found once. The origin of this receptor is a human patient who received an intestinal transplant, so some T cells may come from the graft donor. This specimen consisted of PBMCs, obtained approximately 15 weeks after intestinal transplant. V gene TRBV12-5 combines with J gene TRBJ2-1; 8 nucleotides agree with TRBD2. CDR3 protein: CASGLVLTSAIRGSASNEQFF. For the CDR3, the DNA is TGTGCTAGTGGTTTGGTATTGACTAGCGCTATCCGTGGGTCCGCCAGCAATGAGCAGTTCTTC.